This note documents a single T cell receptor beta chain sequence. This sample was included in a study of blood T cell repertoires in COVID-19. Measured with immunoSEQ multiplex PCR; TCRdb has only the in-frame clones, and not every one. The sample lists about 68,000 clones, 75% to 85% occurring once. Germline values: CDR1 LGHNA, CDR2 YSLEER. The CDR3 loop spans 16 amino acids. V was trimmed by 0 bases and J by 2 bases, leaving 11 bases between them. The sequence was obtained from a man older than 75 with acute or convalescent COVID-19. Material for sequencing was peripheral blood. This chain uses TRBV4-3 with TRBJ2-1; D remains ambiguous. The CDR3 reads CASSQESRVTYNEQFF. The CDR3 DNA sequence: TGCGCCAGCAGCCAAGAATCACGGGTCACCTACAATGAGCAGTTCTTC.